This TCR beta chain was found in a study of blood T cell repertoires in COVID-19. Study background: Some COVID-19 samples were acute and others convalescent; all came from the United States, Italy and Spain.

Germline CDR1 and CDR2: SEHNR and FQNEAQ (reference sequence). J lost 8 bases, V lost 4 bases, and 4 bases had no gene match. The CDR3 contains 15 residues. The authors' processing: Estimates of nucleated cell counts were drawn from the amplification of reference gene primers. Repertoires were generated with immunoSEQ multiplex PCR, while TCRdb's copy carries only in-frame clones and drops some. The DNA was the basis for D and trimming; V, J and clone size are from that table. The table includes 150,000 to 200,000 clones, 70% to 90% detected once. The rearrangement uses TRBV7-9 and TRBJ2-1; 14 nucleotides align to TRBD2. Sequencing was done on a sample of peripheral blood. The sequence was collected from a man aged 40-49 years with active or convalescent COVID-19. In DNA form, the CDR3 reads TGTGCCAGCAGCTCGCGGGGACTAGCGGGAGATGAGCAGTTCTTC. Its translation: CASSSRGLAGDEQFF.